Following are 29 T cell receptor beta chains from one sample sequenced in a study of cytomegalovirus exposure and HLA in healthy donors (dated by TCRdb to about 2017). The library was generated by the immunoSEQ multiplex PCR assay. A mixture of 60 forward primers for TCR Vbeta segments and 13 reverse primers for TCR Jbeta segments was used in the multiplex PCR. The clones in this table, taken by TCRdb from immuneACCESS, are in-frame only. Not every clone is retained; where verified, under half of the shortfall comes from an unresolved V gene, and the cause of the rest is unknown. The sample yields 59,000 or so clones; about 85% were counted once. The ten largest clones take up around 10% of the sample. Sequences were obtained from PBMCs. The source of these receptors is a female donor in good health and CMV-seronegative.

V usage is TRBV28 and J usage is TRBJ2-4; 7 bases fit TRBD1. This CDR3 spans 15 amino acids. CDR1 and CDR2 from the germline V gene are MDHEN and SYDVKM. V shed 9 bases and J 0 bases; nucleotides not matched to a gene: 8. As DNA, the CDR3 is TGTGCCAGAGGACAGGAGCACTTAGCCAAAAACATTCAGTACTTC. Its protein product is CARGQEHLAKNIQYF.

The chain joins TRBV6-5 to TRBJ1-1, with a weak D call TRBD1 (5 bases). The V end was cut by 6 bases, the J end by 3 bases, with 17 bases between. The germline V gene encodes CDR1 MNHEY and CDR2 SVGAGI. The CDR3 totals 15 residues. CDR3 DNA: TGTGCCAGCAGCCCATTAGGGGAAAGCGACACTGAAGCTTTCTTT. Translating gives CASSPLGESDTEAFF.

The rearrangement links TRBV6-5 to TRBJ2-7, with 8 bases lining up with TRBD2. The V gene end was trimmed by 7 bases and the J gene end by 0 bases; junction bases not matched to a gene: 8. The CDR3 spans 15 residues. CDR1 is MNHEY and CDR2 is SVGAGI in the germline V gene. CDR3 protein: CASTTFGGASYEQYF. In DNA, the CDR3 is TGTGCCAGCACCACTTTCGGGGGGGCCTCCTACGAGCAGTACTTC.

V usage is TRBV5-4 and J usage is TRBJ1-1; no clear D. This CDR3 region has 13 residues. V dropped 0 bases and J dropped 3 bases, with 6 bases sitting between them. CDR1 SGHNT and CDR2 YYREEE come from the germline V gene (reference sequence). DNA of the CDR3: TGTGCCAGCAGCTTGGGACTACACACTGAAGCTTTCTTT. Translated, it gives CASSLGLHTEAFF.

The V gene is TRBV29-1, the J gene TRBJ2-3; D call uncertain. The V end was cut by 0 bases, the J end by 2 bases, with 6 bases between. The CDR3 covers 13 residues. Germline V CDR1 and CDR2: SQVTM, ANQGSEA. The CDR3 loop is CSVEDADTDTQYF. The CDR3 DNA is TGCAGCGTTGAAGATGCAGACACAGATACGCAGTATTTT.

The chain couples TRBV2 to TRBJ2-7, with 7 bases matching TRBD2. With V trimmed by 6 bases and J by 4 bases, 9 bases remained unmatched. CDR3 length equals 14 residues. Germline CDR1 is SNHLY and CDR2 is FYNNEI. CDR3 loop: CASRERLAGYEQYF. As DNA, the CDR3 is TGTGCCAGCAGAGAACGACTAGCAGGTTACGAGCAGTACTTC.

The rearrangement links TRBV7-8 to TRBJ2-1; TRBD2 might be the D (7 bases). The germline V gene encodes CDR1 SGHVS and CDR2 FQNEAQ. The CDR3 sequence is 15 residues long. V gave up 7 bases and J gave up 7 bases, with 20 bases separating them. CDR3 sequence: CASTARVGGRNEQFF. The CDR3 bases are TGTGCCAGCACCGCCCGAGTGGGGGGGCGGAATGAGCAGTTCTTC.

The chain is built from TRBV6-6 and TRBJ1-1; D is unclear. Trimming shortened V by 0 bases and J by 0 bases, and 8 bases separated the two germline ends. The germline V gene encodes CDR1 MNHNY and CDR2 SVGAGI (reference sequence). The CDR3 spans 15 residues. This CDR3 is CASSYSVSMNTEAFF. The CDR3 DNA follows: TGTGCCAGCAGTTACTCGGTCAGTATGAACACTGAAGCTTTCTTT.

This clone was detected ten times or more. J is TRBJ1-5 and V is TRBV4-3; D is perhaps TRBD1 (6 bases). Germline V gene sequence: CDR1 LGHNA, CDR2 YSLEER. The ends were cut back, 4 bases at V and 5 bases at J, with 9 bases in the middle. The CDR3 has 13 residues. The CDR3: CASSREGDQPQHF. The CDR3, as DNA: TGCGCCAGCAGCCGGGAGGGGGATCAGCCCCAGCATTTT.

V is TRBV7-2 and J is TRBJ2-3; 9 positions agree with TRBD2. The CDR3 consists of 16 residues. Germline V gene data show CDR1 as SGHTA and CDR2 as FQGNSA. J was trimmed by 6 bases and V by 3 bases; bases with no gene match: 10. CDR3 region: CASSLSSGRGADTQYF. CDR3 nucleotides: TGTGCCAGCAGCTTGAGTAGCGGGAGAGGGGCTGATACGCAGTATTTT.

The CDR3 DNA reads TGTGCCAGCAGTGAATCCCCAGGCCACTCTGGGGCCAACGTCCTGACTTTC. Residues: CASSESPGHSGANVLTF. The chain employs TRBV6-4 and TRBJ2-6; no clear D gene. CDR3 size: 17 residues. V gave up 3 bases and J gave up 0 bases, with 12 bases separating them. The germline gives CDR1 MRHNA, CDR2 SNTAGT.

The chain recombines TRBV4-1 with TRBJ2-7; tentatively, D is TRBD2 (5 bases). Germline V CDR1 and CDR2: MGHRA, YSYEKL. V was trimmed by 8 bases and J by 5 bases, leaving 10 bases between them. The CDR3 spans 11 residues. The CDR3 spells CASGSGDEQYF. The CDR3 nucleotides read TGCGCCAGCGGCAGCGGCGACGAGCAGTACTTC.

The chain carries TRBV5-1 and TRBJ1-6, with TRBD1 as a possible D gene (5 bases). In germline, CDR1 is SGHRS, CDR2 YFSETQ. This CDR3 is 14 amino acids long. V shed 0 bases and J shed 10 bases, with 11 bases lying between them. The CDR3 loop is CASSLAGGESPLHF. Here the CDR3 DNA reads TGCGCCAGCAGCTTGGCCGGGGGGGAATCACCCCTCCACTTT.

There are a few counts of this clone. V is TRBV9 and J is TRBJ2-7; D possibly corresponds to TRBD1 (5 bases). This CDR3 comprises 14 residues. Trimming stripped 4 bases from V and 2 bases from J, with 13 bases between. Germline V CDR1 and CDR2: SGDLS, YYNGEE. The CDR3 DNA reads as TGTGCCAGCAGCCCCCACGGACAAACCTACGAGCAGTACTTC. Its translation is CASSPHGQTYEQYF.

The chain carries TRBV5-1 and TRBJ2-1; 7 nucleotides line up with TRBD2. CDR1 and CDR2 from the germline V gene are SGHRS and YFSETQ. Unmatched junction bases numbered 7, after V lost 3 bases and J lost 7 bases. The CDR3 consists of 14 residues. The CDR3 DNA sequence: TGCGCCAGCAGCTCGGGGGGAGCTGCAAATGAGCAGTTCTTC. Amino acid sequence: CASSSGGAANEQFF.

This chain joins TRBV6-5 and TRBJ2-1; TRBD2 matches 14 bases. The CDR3 runs to 16 residues. Germline V CDR1 and CDR2: MNHEY, SVGAGI. Germline trimming cut 4 bases from V and 10 bases from J; bases unmatched to any gene: 9. The CDR3 loop is CASSSPGTSGGKEQFF. As DNA, the CDR3 is TGTGCCAGCAGTTCTCCCGGGACTAGCGGGGGAAAGGAGCAGTTCTTC.

This chain joins TRBV10-2 and TRBJ2-3, with 14 nucleotides matching TRBD2. Unmatched junction bases numbered 5, after V lost 6 bases and J lost 3 bases. In germline, CDR1 is WSHSY, CDR2 SAAADI. This CDR3 spans 16 amino acids. In DNA, the CDR3 is TGCGCCAGCAGCTTGACTAGCGGGGGGGAGACAGATACGCAGTATTTT. Translating gives CASSLTSGGETDTQYF.

In its sample, this clone was seen a few times. The V gene is TRBV15, the J gene TRBJ2-5; D is possibly TRBD1 (5 bases). This CDR3 region has 14 residues. Trimming pared 7 bases from V and 0 bases from J, leaving 12 bases between. Germline V gene data show CDR1 as LNHNV and CDR2 as YYDKDF (reference sequence). DNA for the CDR3: TGTGCCACCACCTTAGACAGAAACCAAGAGACCCAGTACTTC. Amino acids: CATTLDRNQETQYF.

The genes are TRBV9 and TRBJ2-7; a possible D gene is TRBD1 (6 bases). V was cut by 4 bases and J by 6 bases, with 17 bases left in between. This CDR3 comprises 14 residues. Germline assignment: CDR1 SGDLS and CDR2 YYNGEE. The CDR3 sequence is CASSPRTDLGEQYF. CDR3 DNA: TGTGCCAGCAGCCCCCGGACAGATCTGGGCGAGCAGTACTTC.

The chain links TRBV5-1 to TRBJ2-3, with 9 bases fitting TRBD1. Per the germline V gene, CDR1 is SGHRS and CDR2 is YFSETQ. The CDR3 contains 15 residues. The junction had 6 bases not matched to a gene; V was cut back by 5 bases and J by 2 bases. CDR3 sequence (DNA): TGCGCCAGCAGTTTACAGGGGGCGGCCACAGATACGCAGTATTTT. Amino acids: CASSLQGAATDTQYF.

This chain joins TRBV27 and TRBJ1-4; D possibly corresponds to TRBD1 (6 bases). Germline V gives CDR1 MNHEY, CDR2 SMNVEV (reference sequence). This CDR3 is built from 14 residues. Deletions cut 4 bases from V and 6 bases from J, with 12 bases between. The CDR3 loop reads CASSSPDSHEKLFF. The CDR3 nucleotides read TGTGCCAGCAGTTCGCCGGACAGTCATGAAAAACTGTTTTTT.

V and J are TRBV4-2 and TRBJ2-5; TRBD2 matches 12 bases. Unmatched junction bases numbered 0, after V lost 2 bases and J lost 2 bases. The CDR3 length is 15 residues. Germline CDR1 is LGHNA and CDR2 is YNFKEQ. The CDR3 DNA reads as TGTGCCAGCAGCCAACTAGCGGGAGGGCAAGAGACCCAGTACTTC. Translation gives CASSQLAGGQETQYF.

V and J are TRBV9 and TRBJ2-2, with 7 nucleotides matching TRBD1. Germline CDR1 is SGDLS and CDR2 is YYNGEE. With 1 base clipped from V and 2 bases from J, the junction kept 11 bases outside the gene matches. This CDR3 has 18 residues. The CDR3 nucleotides are TGTGCCAGCAGCGTATATACAGGGGCTCTTCAAAACACCGGGGAGCTGTTTTTT. Translation gives CASSVYTGALQNTGELFF. Based on the CDR3 plus reference TRBV9 and TRBJ2-2, the full variable domain is DSGVTQTPKHLITATGQRVTLRCSPRSGDLSVYWYQQSLDQGLQFLIQYYNGEERAKGNILERFSAQQFPDLHSELNLSSLELGDSALYFCASSVYTGALQNTGELFFGEGSRLTVL.

This chain links TRBV18 with TRBJ1-3; the D gene is possibly TRBD1 (5 bases). This CDR3 contains 15 residues. Germline values: CDR1 KGHSH, CDR2 LQKENI. Trimming shortened V by 4 bases and J by 2 bases, and 12 bases separated the two germline ends. The CDR3 region is CASSRQGSTGNTIYF. The CDR3 region has the DNA TGTGCCAGCTCACGCCAGGGAAGTACTGGAAACACCATATATTTT.

This clone was detected only once. This rearrangement joins TRBV30 to TRBJ2-1; tentative D call: TRBD2 (5 bases). CDR1 GTSNPN and CDR2 SVGIG come from the germline V gene (reference sequence). This CDR3 contains 13 residues. V shed 7 bases and J shed 3 bases, with 13 bases lying between them. CDR3: CALADSSYNEQFF. CDR3 DNA: TGTGCCTTGGCGGACTCGAGCTACAATGAGCAGTTCTTC.

The rearrangement uses TRBV7-2 and TRBJ2-5; 10 nucleotides agree with TRBD2. This CDR3 comprises 19 residues. The germline V gene has CDR1 SGHTA and CDR2 FQGNSA. V shed 2 bases, J shed 4 bases, and the junction held 16 bases outside the gene matches. CDR3 residues: CASSLNRAERGGFRETQYF. The CDR3 nucleotides are TGTGCCAGCAGCTTAAACAGGGCGGAGCGGGGGGGCTTTAGAGAGACCCAGTACTTC.

In its sample, this clone was seen a few times. J is TRBJ2-2 and V is TRBV4-1; D remains unclear. CDR1 and CDR2 from the germline V gene are MGHRA and YSYEKL. The ends were cut back, 0 bases at V and 2 bases at J, with 7 bases in the middle. This CDR3 comprises 15 residues. CDR3 protein: CASSQEYGNTGELFF. The CDR3 DNA is TGCGCCAGCAGCCAAGAATACGGTAACACCGGGGAGCTGTTTTTT.

This clone came up once. The chain links TRBV19 to TRBJ2-1; 7 bases match TRBD1. The germline V gene encodes CDR1 LNHDA and CDR2 SQIVND (reference sequence). V lost 10 bases to trimming and J lost 7 bases; unmatched junction nucleotides: 16. The CDR3 sequence is 15 residues long. The CDR3 nucleotides are TGTGCCACCGAAATGAGGGGGCCGTTCTGGAATGAGCAGTTCTTC. Encoded protein: CATEMRGPFWNEQFF.

This clone was seen more than once but under ten times. The chain employs TRBV4-3 and TRBJ2-3, with 8 bases matching TRBD2. The CDR3 covers 16 residues. Trimming removed 2 bases from V and 4 bases from J; junction bases left unmatched: 8. Germline V gene data show CDR1 as LGHNA and CDR2 as YSLEER. The CDR3 DNA reads TGCGCCAGCAGCCAACAGCCGGGACTAGGGGCAGATACGCAGTATTTT. Its protein product is CASSQQPGLGADTQYF.